This T cell receptor (beta chain) was identified during a study of blood T cell repertoires in COVID-19. Whole-study context: Acute and convalescent COVID-19 specimens originated in the United States, Italy and Spain.

The CDR3 loop spans 18 amino acids. The junction had 21 bases not matched to a gene; V was cut back by 8 bases and J by 3 bases. Germline CDR1 is MDHEN and CDR2 is SYDVKM. Living in 24 US areas, the participants were between roughly 18 and 90 years of age. Cohort placement rested on clinical history that participants reported themselves. As originally analysed: The authors estimated nucleated cell counts from reference gene primer amplification. Sequencing was performed with immunoSEQ multiplex PCR; in TCRdb, only in-frame clones are kept and a portion is missing. The V and J calls and clone size are taken from that table; D and trimming were inferred from the DNA. The sample consists of approximately 140,000 clones, 84% of them appearing once.

The specimen sequenced was PBMCs or T cells enriched from blood (not recorded which). The TCR sequence derives from a woman aged 45-59 years with acute COVID-19. The chain recombines TRBV28 with TRBJ2-7, with 8 bases fitting TRBD1. The CDR3 DNA sequence: TGTGCCAGCTTAAGAGGTGGGCAGGGGGCGCAACCGTTCTACGAGCAGTACTTC. Residues: CASLRGGQGAQPFYEQYF. The full variable domain, with the rest looked up from reference TRBV28 and TRBJ2-7, is DVKVTQSSRYLVKRTGEKVFLECVQDMDHENMFWYRQDPGLGLRLIYFSYDVKMKEKGDIPEGYSVSREKKERFSLILESASTNQTSMYLCASLRGGQGAQPFYEQYFGPGTRLTVT.